Each of the 29 T cell receptor beta chains below was sequenced from the same sample in a study of blood T cells in healthy people across ages. Using a J-beta primer mix together with a sample-barcoded 5' primer, a second PCR was run for roughly 6 to 12 cycles. MiXCR was run by TCRdb on the 5' RACE reads, yielding one entry per CDR3 protein. The table lists 750,000 to 850,000 distinct CDR3 sequences, 25% of them singletons. These same records also appear under a second study, on T cells of mothers and their children.

Sequencing was done on a sample of blood. The receptors were gathered from a boy between 10 and 17 years old in good health.

V usage is TRBV6-5 and J usage is TRBJ2-7; D gene ambiguous. The length of the CDR3 is 14 residues. Germline values: CDR1 MNHEY, CDR2 SVGAGI. The germline V and J ends were trimmed by 0 bases and 5 bases, with 11 bases remaining between them. The CDR3, as DNA: TGTGCCAGCAGTTACTCGAGATCAGGTCACGAGCAGTACTTC. It translates to CASSYSRSGHEQYF.

This clonotype was seen only a few times. This rearrangement joins TRBV10-3 to TRBJ2-2, with 8 bases lining up with TRBD1. Germline assignment: CDR1 ENHRY and CDR2 SYGVKD. CDR3 length: 15 amino acids. V lost 6 bases to trimming and J lost 0 bases; unmatched junction nucleotides: 3. The CDR3 reads CAISPTGANTGELFF. CDR3 in DNA: TGTGCCATCAGCCCGACAGGGGCGAACACCGGGGAGCTGTTTTTT.

This clonotype was detected only a few times. The V call is TRBV7-2, the J call TRBJ2-5, with TRBD2 identical over 7 bases. The CDR3 loop spans 14 amino acids. The V and J ends lost 4 bases and 7 bases, in that order; junction bases with no gene match: 9. The germline CDR1 and CDR2 sequences are SGHTA and FQGNSA. DNA for the CDR3: TGTGCCAGCAGCTCTTCCTTGTCGGGGGGGACCCAGTACTTC. Amino acid sequence: CASSSSLSGGTQYF. Combining the CDR3 with reference TRBV7-2 and TRBJ2-5 gives the whole variable domain GAGVSQSPSNKVTEKGKDVELRCDPISGHTALYWYRQSLGQGLEFLIYFQGNSAPDKSGLPSDRFSAERTGGSVSTLTIQRTQQEDSAVYLCASSSSLSGGTQYFGPGTRLLVL.

The chain uses TRBV10-2 and TRBJ2-5, with unresolved D. Per the germline V gene, CDR1 is WSHSY and CDR2 is SAAADI. V lost 5 bases and J 3 bases, leaving 16 bases between the germline ends. This CDR3 comprises 15 residues. Here the CDR3 reads CASSSPGSRKETQYF. The DNA for the CDR3 is TGCGCCAGCAGTAGCCCTGGCTCGCGCAAAGAGACCCAGTACTTC.

This chain uses TRBV2 with TRBJ1-3; D not resolved. The germline CDR1 and CDR2 sequences are SNHLY and FYNNEI. This CDR3 contains 16 residues. With 1 base removed from V and 0 bases from J, the gap between germline ends came to 10 bases. CDR3 DNA sequence: TGTGCCAGCAGTGAAGAGGTTCTCAACTCTGGAAACACCATATATTTT. Translation gives CASSEEVLNSGNTIYF. Based on the CDR3 plus reference TRBV2 and TRBJ1-3, the full variable domain is EPEVTQTPSHQVTQMGQEVILRCVPISNHLYFYWYRQILGQKVEFLVSFYNNEISEKSEIFDDQFSVERPDGSNFTLKIRSTKLEDSAMYFCASSEEVLNSGNTIYFGEGSWLTVV.

This clonotype was found a few times. This chain uses TRBV12-3 or TRBV12-4 with TRBJ2-3; 8 bases line up with TRBD2. V shed 3 bases, J shed 4 bases, and the junction held 12 bases outside the gene matches. The CDR3 extends over 17 amino acids. In nucleotides, the CDR3 is TGTGCCAGCAGTTTCGTCGGGGGGGCGCGTTCTGCAGATACGCAGTATTTT. Translation: CASSFVGGARSADTQYF.

Here the CDR3 DNA reads TGTGCCAGCAGTATGGCTCGCGGGGGTGGCCAAGAGACCCAGTACTTC. As protein: CASSMARGGGQETQYF. The V call is TRBV2, the J call TRBJ2-5, with 7 bases matching TRBD2. This CDR3 has 16 amino acids. V was pared by 5 bases and J by 1 base, with 10 bases of the junction left unmatched. Germline V lookup: CDR1 SNHLY, CDR2 FYNNEI.

J is TRBJ2-7 and V is TRBV7-9; D is undetermined. The end of the DNA aligns better with TRBJ2-1, so the J call may be wrong. CDR1 is SEHNR, CDR2 FQNEAQ, per germline (reference sequence). CDR3 size: 13 residues. CDR3 protein: CASSLSPVDEQFF. The CDR3 nucleotides are TGTGCCAGCAGCTTAAGTCCCGTTGATGAGCAGTTCTTC.

This rearrangement joins TRBV7-2 to TRBJ1-2, with 9 positions matching TRBD1. Unmatched junction bases numbered 10, after V lost 6 bases and J lost 8 bases. The germline V gene has CDR1 SGHTA and CDR2 FQGNSA. This CDR3 has 14 amino acids. CDR3 in amino acids: CASSLSGQGSGYTF. The CDR3 nucleotides read TGTGCCAGCAGTTTGTCGGGACAGGGCTCCGGCTACACCTTC.

This clonotype turned up a few times. This chain joins TRBV24-1 and TRBJ1-2; D may be TRBD1 (6 bases). CDR3 length: 14 residues. Germline loops: CDR1 KGHDR, CDR2 SFDVKD. V shed 4 bases and J shed 2 bases, with 10 bases lying between them. In nucleotides, the CDR3 is TGTGCCACCAGTGACCCTGGACAGAACTATGGCTACACCTTC. Amino acid sequence: CATSDPGQNYGYTF.

This clonotype was counted only a few times. The CDR3 DNA sequence: TGTGCCTGGAGTGTTCCCCGTGCCGGGAGGAACGAGCAGTACTTC. This gives the protein CAWSVPRAGRNEQYF. The V call is TRBV30, the J call TRBJ2-7, with 7 nucleotides matching TRBD2. CDR1 GTSNPN and CDR2 SVGIG come from the germline V gene (reference sequence). Losses at the gene ends were 0 bases for V and 5 bases for J; bases not matched to a gene: 10. The CDR3 totals 15 residues.

The chain links TRBV20-1 to TRBJ1-5; 9 positions match TRBD1. Germline-derived CDR1 and CDR2 are DFQATT and SNEGSKA (reference sequence). The CDR3 totals 15 residues. After removal of 1 base from V and 3 bases from J, the junction contained 4 bases not matched to a gene. The CDR3 reads CSARGTGGTNQPQHF. DNA of the CDR3: TGCAGTGCTAGAGGAACAGGGGGCACCAATCAGCCCCAGCATTTT.

The gene calls are TRBV28 and TRBJ2-5; perhaps TRBD2 as D (6 bases). CDR3 size: 16 residues. Looked up from germline, CDR1 is MDHEN and CDR2 is SYDVKM. Trimming left V 2 bases short and J 3 bases short, with 16 bases between. The CDR3 DNA is TGTGCCAGCAGTTTAGTCCAGCGGGCTCTGGAAGAGACCCAGTACTTC. This encodes CASSLVQRALEETQYF.

This clonotype was picked up a small number of times. In DNA form, the CDR3 reads TGTGCCAGCTCCCGCCGGACAGGGGACAACGAGCAGTACTTC. Translated, it gives CASSRRTGDNEQYF. The V and J genes are TRBV18 and TRBJ2-7, with 9 bases fitting TRBD1. The V and J ends lost 6 bases and 5 bases, in that order; junction bases with no gene match: 8. This CDR3 comprises 14 residues. Germline CDR1 KGHSH, CDR2 LQKENI.

This chain links TRBV3-1 with TRBJ2-1; 8 positions match TRBD1. In germline, CDR1 is LGHDT, CDR2 YNNKEL (reference sequence). V trimming: 8 bases; J trimming: 4 bases; junction bases outside the gene matches: 10. The CDR3 is made up of 15 amino acids. DNA for the CDR3: TGTGCCAGCGTTCATCCAGGGGGCATATACAATGAGCAGTTCTTC. Translation: CASVHPGGIYNEQFF.

The chain links TRBV28 to TRBJ2-5; 7 bases are shared with TRBD1. After removal of 6 bases from V and 4 bases from J, the junction contained 11 bases not matched to a gene. CDR1 is MDHEN, CDR2 SYDVKM, per germline. The CDR3 totals 15 residues. The CDR3 here is CASRETRDSRETQYF. In DNA, the CDR3 is TGTGCCAGCAGAGAAACGAGGGACAGCCGAGAGACCCAGTACTTC.

The rearrangement links TRBV29-1 to TRBJ2-5, with D possibly TRBD2 on 5 matching bases. Trimming removed 5 bases at V and 3 bases at J, with 13 bases between. This CDR3 is 13 amino acids long. CDR1 is SQVTM and CDR2 is ANQGSEA in the germline V gene. Here the CDR3 reads CSVHGSGKETQYF. The CDR3 nucleotides read TGCAGCGTTCACGGGTCGGGGAAAGAGACCCAGTACTTC.

This sequence joins TRBV7-9 and TRBJ2-1; D not resolved. This CDR3 is built from 14 residues. The V gene's germline CDR1 is SEHNR and CDR2 FQNEAQ (reference sequence). With 3 bases removed from V and 3 bases from J, the gap between germline ends came to 9 bases. The chain's CDR3 is CASSFTESYNEQFF. The CDR3 DNA reads TGTGCCAGCAGCTTTACAGAAAGCTACAATGAGCAGTTCTTC.

This clonotype was recorded a few times. This chain joins TRBV3-1 and TRBJ2-5; 7 positions match TRBD1. The J call is uncertain, as TRBJ2-7 better fits the DNA end. There are 17 residues in the CDR3. Per germline, CDR1 LGHDT and CDR2 YNNKEL (reference sequence). The CDR3 loop is CASSGILQGVSDYEQYF. CDR3 bases: TGTGCCAGCAGCGGAATCTTGCAGGGGGTGTCAGATTACGAGCAGTACTTC.

This clonotype was detected only a few times. The rearrangement links TRBV5-1 to TRBJ2-5; 9 bases match TRBD2. The J call may be faulty, since TRBJ2-1 better matches the DNA end. Germline values: CDR1 SGHRS, CDR2 YFSETQ. The CDR3 extends over 14 amino acids. CDR3 DNA: TGCGCCAGCAGCTCCTTTTTAGCGGGAGATGAGCAGTTCTTC. This gives the protein CASSSFLAGDEQFF.

The J gene is TRBJ2-1, the V gene TRBV20-1, with D maybe TRBD1 (6 bases). With the DNA end fitting TRBJ2-7 better, the J assignment may be wrong. The CDR3 is made up of 14 amino acids. Germline V CDR1 and CDR2: DFQATT, SNEGSKA (reference sequence). The CDR3 coding sequence is TGCAGTGCACATTCAACAGGGACCTCCTACGAGCAGTACTTC. It codes for CSAHSTGTSYEQYF.

This clonotype has a handful of counts. The chain links TRBV18 to TRBJ2-1; 9 bases are a match to TRBD2. CDR1 and CDR2 (germline): KGHSH, LQKENI. The CDR3 has 16 amino acids. Trimming took 4 bases from V and 5 from J; bases not matched to a gene: 9. As DNA, the CDR3 is TGTGCCAGCTCACGGGCTTCTAGCGGGAACAACAATGAGCAGTTCTTC. As protein: CASSRASSGNNNEQFF.

This clonotype was picked up a small number of times. V usage is TRBV28 and J usage is TRBJ2-5, with 7 bases that match TRBD2. The CDR3 contains 15 residues. V shed 6 bases and J 3 bases; nucleotides not matched to a gene: 10. Germline V gene lookup returns CDR1 MDHEN and CDR2 SYDVKM. CDR3 sequence: CASSPAGEGEETQYF. CDR3 bases: TGTGCCAGCAGCCCTGCCGGGGAGGGAGAAGAGACCCAGTACTTC.

The CDR3 region has the DNA TGCGCCAGCAGCCAAGTTCAGGGTCACAATCAGCCCCAGCATTTT. The encoded protein is CASSQVQGHNQPQHF. This chain uses TRBV4-3 with TRBJ1-5; weak D call: TRBD1 (5 bases). Germline assignment: CDR1 LGHNA and CDR2 YSLEER. The CDR3 extends over 15 amino acids. Trimming removed 1 base at V and 3 bases at J, with 10 bases between.

The V and J genes are TRBV29-1 and TRBJ1-1, with D possibly being TRBD1 (5 bases). Germline V CDR1 and CDR2: SQVTM, ANQGSEA. V was shortened by 6 bases and J by 2 bases, with 19 bases between the two germline ends. The CDR3 sequence is 15 residues long. The CDR3 loop is CSVWGRAVVNTEAFF. The CDR3 DNA is TGCAGCGTCTGGGGCAGGGCGGTTGTTAACACTGAAGCTTTCTTT. Full variable domain (outside the CDR3, taken from reference TRBV29-1 and TRBJ1-1): SAVISQKPSRDICQRGTSLTIQCQVDSQVTMMFWYRQQPGQSLTLIATANQGSEATYESGFVIDKFPISRPNLTFSTLTVSNMSPEDSSIYLCSVWGRAVVNTEAFFGQGTRLTVV.

The chain uses TRBV27 and TRBJ1-6; D uncertain. Germline assignment: CDR1 MNHEY and CDR2 SMNVEV (reference sequence). Trimming took off 3 bases at V and 10 bases at J, with 13 bases between the two ends. CDR3 length: 14 amino acids. The chain's CDR3 is CASSFEGFGSPLHF. The CDR3 nucleotides read TGTGCCAGCAGTTTTGAAGGGTTCGGGTCACCCCTCCACTTT.

This sequence joins TRBV6-2 or TRBV6-3 and TRBJ1-5, with unresolved D. CDR3 size: 17 residues. From germline, CDR1 is MNHEY and CDR2 SVGEGT. Trimming cost V 6 bases and J 1 base, with 19 bases left between them. The CDR3 sequence is CASRLPNRGGSNQPQHF. As DNA, the CDR3 is TGTGCCAGCAGGCTCCCGAATCGGGGTGGAAGCAATCAGCCCCAGCATTTT.

The chain carries TRBV29-1 and TRBJ2-1; 8 nucleotides align to TRBD2. CDR3 length: 15 amino acids. The V gene end was trimmed by 4 bases and the J gene end by 7 bases; junction bases not matched to a gene: 12. The germline CDR1 and CDR2 sequences are SQVTM and ANQGSEA. The chain's CDR3 is CSVVSGTPLWNEQFF. The DNA for the CDR3 is TGCAGCGTTGTTAGCGGGACACCCTTATGGAATGAGCAGTTCTTC.

The chain uses TRBV6-2 or TRBV6-3 and TRBJ2-3, with 7 bases lining up with TRBD1. V gave up 6 bases and J gave up 2 bases; unmatched junction bases: 8. This CDR3 is built from 15 residues. Germline V gene sequence: CDR1 MNHEY, CDR2 SVGEGT. The chain's CDR3 is CASRSAGTATDTQYF. CDR3 DNA: TGTGCCAGCAGATCCGCCGGGACAGCCACAGATACGCAGTATTTT.